This TCR beta chain was identified in a study of T cell responses to AZD1222 COVID-19 vaccine. Germline V gene lookup returns CDR1 SGHVS and CDR2 FQNEAQ. V was pared by 5 bases and J by 1 base, with 14 bases between. This CDR3 spans 15 amino acids. The assay was immunoSEQ multiplex PCR, and TCRdb's table has in-frame clones only and misses some. Of more than 150,000 clones detected, about 90% appear once; the ten largest clones hold about 3%. General observations from the study: Clonal diversity was possibly underestimated, and the donors were mostly white British, with more females. Vaccine-related CD4 TCRs covered spike, predominating at 160-218 and 743-854.

As concerns this clone: What it binds is unknown.

The TCR originated in an adult in good health. The rearrangement uses TRBV7-8 and TRBJ1-2, with D unclear. The source material was peripheral blood, sampled on day 0 of MenACWY control vaccination. CDR3 region: CASSHTETLNYGYTF. The CDR3 DNA sequence: TGTGCCAGCAGCCACACGGAAACCCTTAACTATGGCTACACCTTC.